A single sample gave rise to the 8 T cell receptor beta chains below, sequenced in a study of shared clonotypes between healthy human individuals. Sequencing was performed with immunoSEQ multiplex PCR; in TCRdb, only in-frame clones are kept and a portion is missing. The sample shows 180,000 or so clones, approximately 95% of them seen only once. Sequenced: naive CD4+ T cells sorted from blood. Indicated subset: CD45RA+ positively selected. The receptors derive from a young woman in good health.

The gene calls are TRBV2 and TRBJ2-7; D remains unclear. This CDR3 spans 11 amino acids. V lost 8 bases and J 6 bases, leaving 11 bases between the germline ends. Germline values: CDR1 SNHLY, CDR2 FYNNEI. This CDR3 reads CASAREFEQYF. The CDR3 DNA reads TGTGCCAGCGCCAGAGAGTTCGAGCAGTACTTC.

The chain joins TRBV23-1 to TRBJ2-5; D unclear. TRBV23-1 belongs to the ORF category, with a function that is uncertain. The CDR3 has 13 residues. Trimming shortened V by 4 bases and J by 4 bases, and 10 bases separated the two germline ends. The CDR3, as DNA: TGCGCCAGCAGTCTTCACCGAAGAGAGACCCAGTACTTC. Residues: CASSLHRRETQYF.

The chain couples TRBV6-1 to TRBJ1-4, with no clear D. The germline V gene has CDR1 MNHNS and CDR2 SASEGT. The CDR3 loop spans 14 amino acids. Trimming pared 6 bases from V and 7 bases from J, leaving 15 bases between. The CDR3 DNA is TGTGCCAGCAGAGGTAGTCAGGTAGTTGAAAAACTGTTTTTT. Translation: CASRGSQVVEKLFF.

This CDR3 reads CATSRDSANNSPLHF. CDR3 coding DNA: TGTGCCACCAGCAGAGACAGCGCCAATAATTCACCCCTCCACTTT. J is TRBJ1-6 and V is TRBV15, with unresolved D. The V and J ends lost 0 bases and 5 bases respectively, with 8 bases between them. This CDR3 is built from 15 residues. The germline gives CDR1 LNHNV, CDR2 YYDKDF (reference sequence).

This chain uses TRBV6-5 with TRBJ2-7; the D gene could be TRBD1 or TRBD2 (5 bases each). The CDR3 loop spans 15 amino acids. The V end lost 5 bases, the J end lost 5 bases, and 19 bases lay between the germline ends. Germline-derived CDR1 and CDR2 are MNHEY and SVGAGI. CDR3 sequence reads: CASSPLPGPADEQYF. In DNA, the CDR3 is TGTGCCAGCAGTCCCCTTCCGGGACCAGCGGACGAGCAGTACTTC.

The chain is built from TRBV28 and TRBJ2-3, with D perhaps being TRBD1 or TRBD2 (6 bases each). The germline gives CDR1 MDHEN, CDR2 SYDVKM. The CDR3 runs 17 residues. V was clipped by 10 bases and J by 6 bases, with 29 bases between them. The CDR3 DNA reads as TGTGCCACTCTACTCATACCCGGGGGCACGGGTGGGGATACGCAGTATTTT. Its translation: CATLLIPGGTGGDTQYF.

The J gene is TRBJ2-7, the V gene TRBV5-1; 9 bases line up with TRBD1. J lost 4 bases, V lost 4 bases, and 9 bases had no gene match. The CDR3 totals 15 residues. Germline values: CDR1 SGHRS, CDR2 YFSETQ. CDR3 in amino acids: CASSPPGTGRYEQYF. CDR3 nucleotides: TGCGCCAGCAGCCCGCCCGGGACAGGGAGGTACGAGCAGTACTTC. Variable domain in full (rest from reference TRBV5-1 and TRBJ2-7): KAGVTQTPRYLIKTRGQQVTLSCSPISGHRSVSWYQQTPGQGLQFLFEYFSETQRNKGNFPGRFSGRQFSNSRSEMNVSTLELGDSALYLCASSPPGTGRYEQYFGPGTRLTVT.

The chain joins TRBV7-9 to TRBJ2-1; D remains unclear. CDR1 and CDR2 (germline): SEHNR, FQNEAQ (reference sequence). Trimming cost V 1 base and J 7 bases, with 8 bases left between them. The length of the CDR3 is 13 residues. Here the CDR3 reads CASSLGAENEQFF. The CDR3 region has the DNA TGTGCCAGCAGCTTAGGGGCAGAAAATGAGCAGTTCTTC. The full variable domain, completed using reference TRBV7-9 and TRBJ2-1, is DTGVSQNPRHKITKRGQNVTFRCDPISEHNRLYWYRQTLGQGPEFLTYFQNEAQLEKSRLLSDRFSAERPKGSFSTLEIQRTEQGDSAMYLCASSLGAENEQFFGPGTRLTVL.